This T cell receptor (beta chain) is drawn from a study of shared clonotypes between healthy human individuals. The CDR3 runs to 13 residues. Germline assignment: CDR1 SGHTA and CDR2 FQGNSA. V was pared by 5 bases and J by 3 bases, with 11 bases between. CD45RO negativity and positive selection for CCR7 defined naive CD8 cells, a population that excluded terminally differentiated effector memory CD45RA+ cells. Assay used: immunoSEQ multiplex PCR; TCRdb lists only in-frame clones, some missing. Among around 580,000 clones, roughly 98% were seen once, and the ten largest hold 0.3%. The sample was naive CD8+ T cells sorted from blood. The rearrangement joins TRBV7-2 to TRBJ2-7; tentatively, D is TRBD1 (5 bases). The sequence was collected from a man between 25 and 39 years old in good health. The CDR3 DNA is TGTGCCAGCAGCCCCGAGACAGACTACGAGCAGTACTTC. Translated, it gives CASSPETDYEQYF.